The sequence of this T cell receptor beta chain was determined in a study of T cell responses to AZD1222 COVID-19 vaccine. Study-wide results and limits: Females made up more of the donors, who were largely white British, and clonal diversity may have come out too low. Repertoire sampling happened only post peak T cell response. The number of AZD1222 recipients seropositive at baseline was only five or six. Researchers report vaccine-associated CD4 TCRs spanning spike, with dominance at 160-218 and 743-854.

For this clone: The antigen is not known.

This table comes from immunoSEQ multiplex PCR, and its TCRdb copy is limited to in-frame clones, with some not included. The data contain under 200,000 clones, roughly 91% of them singletons. V lost 4 bases and J lost 4, with 14 bases in between. CDR3 size: 15 residues. Germline-derived CDR1 and CDR2 are LGHNA and YSLEER. V gene TRBV4-3 combines with J gene TRBJ2-1; possible D gene TRBD2, 6 bases. The sequence was obtained from an adult who received the AZD1222 COVID-19 vaccine. The specimen was peripheral blood, collected 28 days after the second AZD1222 dose. CDR3 residues: CASSPSGVMYNEQFF. The CDR3 DNA sequence: TGCGCCAGCAGCCCGTCGGGAGTAATGTACAATGAGCAGTTCTTC.